This T cell receptor (beta chain) was observed in a study of T cell changes during pregnancy in multiple sclerosis (dated by TCRdb to between 2017 and 2020). Some background on the complete study: The study examined how the T cell repertoire changed over the course of pregnancy in women with multiple sclerosis.

In the germline V gene, CDR1 corresponds to MDHEN and CDR2 to SYDVKM. Cut back by 7 bases and 13 bases, the V and J ends lie 19 bases apart. The CDR3 contains 12 residues, cysteine and phenylalanine counted. The retained sequence is limited to the CDR3, 36 bases, with the frame set at the first base. Libraries were built with the immunoSEQ multiplex PCR assay. As stored in TCRdb, this immuneACCESS dataset retains in-frame rearrangements with V and J assigned. A fraction of the clones does not appear; measured against another copy, unresolved V genes explain less than half of the discrepancy, and the remainder lacks a known reason. The sample yields approximately 35,000 clones; roughly nine tenths were counted once. The ten largest make up around 2.7% of the sample. As regards this clone: The clone's antigen remains unknown. Qualities for individual bases were not recorded, and no much larger clone is one base off.

This receptor was identified in a female donor in good health, enrolled as a control in a pregnancy study. Sequenced here: CD4+ T cells from peripheral blood mononuclear cells, sampled in the third trimester of pregnancy. Here the chain combines TRBV28 and TRBJ1-2; perhaps TRBD1 is the D gene, with 6 bases matching. The DNA reads TGTGCCAGCAATTACGCAGGGGTTGGGCGCACCTTC. Translated, this is CASNYAGVGRTF.